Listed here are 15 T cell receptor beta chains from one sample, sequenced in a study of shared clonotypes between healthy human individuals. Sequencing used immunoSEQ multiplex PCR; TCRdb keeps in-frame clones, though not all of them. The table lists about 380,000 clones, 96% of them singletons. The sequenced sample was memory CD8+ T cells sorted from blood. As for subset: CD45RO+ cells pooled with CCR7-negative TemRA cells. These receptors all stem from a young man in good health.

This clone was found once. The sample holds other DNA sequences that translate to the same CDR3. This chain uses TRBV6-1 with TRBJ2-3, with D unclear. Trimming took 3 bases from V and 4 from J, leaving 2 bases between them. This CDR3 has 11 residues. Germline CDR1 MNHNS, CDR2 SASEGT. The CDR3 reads CASSESDTQYF. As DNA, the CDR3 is TGTGCCAGCAGTGAGTCAGATACGCAGTATTTT.

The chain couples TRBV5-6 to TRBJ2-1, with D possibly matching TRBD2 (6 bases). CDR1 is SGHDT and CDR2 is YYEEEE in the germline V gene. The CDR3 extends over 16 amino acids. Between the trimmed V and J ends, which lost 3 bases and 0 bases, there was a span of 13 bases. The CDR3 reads CASSSPGGGSYNEQFF. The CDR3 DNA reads TGTGCCAGCAGCTCGCCCGGGGGTGGCTCCTACAATGAGCAGTTCTTC.

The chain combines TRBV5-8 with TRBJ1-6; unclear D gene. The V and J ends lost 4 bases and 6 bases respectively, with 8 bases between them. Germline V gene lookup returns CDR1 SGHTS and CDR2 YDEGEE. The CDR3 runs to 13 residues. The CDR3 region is CASSLQPNSPLHF. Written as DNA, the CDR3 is TGTGCCAGCAGCCTCCAGCCTAATTCACCCCTCCACTTT. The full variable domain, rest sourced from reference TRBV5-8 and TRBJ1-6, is EAGVTQSPTHLIKTRGQQATLRCSPISGHTSVYWYQQALGLGLQFLLWYDEGEERNRGNFPPRFSGRQFPNYSSELNVNALELEDSALYLCASSLQPNSPLHFGNGTRLTVT.

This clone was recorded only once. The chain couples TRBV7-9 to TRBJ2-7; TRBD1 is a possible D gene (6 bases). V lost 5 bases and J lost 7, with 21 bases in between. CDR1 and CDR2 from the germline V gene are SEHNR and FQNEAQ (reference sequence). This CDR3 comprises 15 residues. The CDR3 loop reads CASSAPRGDMDEQYF. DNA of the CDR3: TGTGCCAGCAGCGCCCCCAGGGGCGATATGGATGAGCAGTACTTC. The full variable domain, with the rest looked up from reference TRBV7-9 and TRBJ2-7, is DTGVSQNPRHKITKRGQNVTFRCDPISEHNRLYWYRQTLGQGPEFLTYFQNEAQLEKSRLLSDRFSAERPKGSFSTLEIQRTEQGDSAMYLCASSAPRGDMDEQYFGPGTRLTVT.

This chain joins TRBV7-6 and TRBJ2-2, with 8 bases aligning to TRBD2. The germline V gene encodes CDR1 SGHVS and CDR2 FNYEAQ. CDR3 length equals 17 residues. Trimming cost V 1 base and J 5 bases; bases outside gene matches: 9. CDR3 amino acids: CASSLGVSGRGTGELFF. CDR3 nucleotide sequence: TGTGCCAGCAGCTTAGGGGTCAGCGGGAGAGGGACCGGGGAGCTGTTTTTT.

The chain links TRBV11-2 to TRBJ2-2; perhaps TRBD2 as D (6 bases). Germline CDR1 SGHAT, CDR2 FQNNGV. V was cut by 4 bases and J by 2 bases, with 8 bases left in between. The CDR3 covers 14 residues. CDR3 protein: CASSSGLNTGELFF. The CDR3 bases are TGTGCCAGCAGCTCGGGACTTAACACCGGGGAGCTGTTTTTT.

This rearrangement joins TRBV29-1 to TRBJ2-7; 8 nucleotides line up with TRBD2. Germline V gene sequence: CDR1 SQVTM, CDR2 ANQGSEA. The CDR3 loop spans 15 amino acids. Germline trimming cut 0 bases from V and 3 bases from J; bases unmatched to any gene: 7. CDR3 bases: TGCAGCGTTGAAGATCTTCAACTAGCGGACTACGAGCAGTACTTC. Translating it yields CSVEDLQLADYEQYF.

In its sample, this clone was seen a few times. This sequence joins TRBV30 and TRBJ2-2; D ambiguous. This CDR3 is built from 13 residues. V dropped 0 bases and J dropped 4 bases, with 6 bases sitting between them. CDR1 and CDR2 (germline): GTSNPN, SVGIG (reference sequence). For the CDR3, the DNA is TGTGCCTGGAGTGTACAGTCCACCGGGGAGCTGTTTTTT. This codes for CAWSVQSTGELFF.

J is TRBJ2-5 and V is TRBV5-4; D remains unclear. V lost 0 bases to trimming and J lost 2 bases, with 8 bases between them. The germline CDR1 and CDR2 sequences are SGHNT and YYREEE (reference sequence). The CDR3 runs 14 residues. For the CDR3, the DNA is TGTGCCAGCAGCTTGGGGCAGAGACAAGAGACCCAGTACTTC. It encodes CASSLGQRQETQYF.

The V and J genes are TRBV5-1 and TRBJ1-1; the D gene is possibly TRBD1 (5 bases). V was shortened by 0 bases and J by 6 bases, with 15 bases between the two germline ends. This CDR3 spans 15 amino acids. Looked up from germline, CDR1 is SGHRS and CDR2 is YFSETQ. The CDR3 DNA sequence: TGCGCCAGCAGCTTGGCGTTGAGAGGGGTCGCTGAAGCTTTCTTT. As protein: CASSLALRGVAEAFF.

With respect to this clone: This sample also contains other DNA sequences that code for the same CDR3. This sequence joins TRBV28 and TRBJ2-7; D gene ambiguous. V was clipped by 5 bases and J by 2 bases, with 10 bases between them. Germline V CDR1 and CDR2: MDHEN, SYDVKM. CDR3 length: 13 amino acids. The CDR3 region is CASSPPGAYEQYF. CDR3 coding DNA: TGTGCCAGCAGTCCCCCAGGAGCCTACGAGCAGTACTTC.

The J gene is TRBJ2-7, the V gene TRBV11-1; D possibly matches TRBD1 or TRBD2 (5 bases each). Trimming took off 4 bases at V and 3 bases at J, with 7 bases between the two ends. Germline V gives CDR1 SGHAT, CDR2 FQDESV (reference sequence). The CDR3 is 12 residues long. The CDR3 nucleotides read TGTGCCAGCAGCTATGGGGGCTACGAGCAGTACTTC. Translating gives CASSYGGYEQYF.

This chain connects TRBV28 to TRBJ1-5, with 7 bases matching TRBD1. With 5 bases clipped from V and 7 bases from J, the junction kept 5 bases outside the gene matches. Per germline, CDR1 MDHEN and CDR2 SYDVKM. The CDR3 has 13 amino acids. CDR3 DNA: TGTGCCAGCAGTCCGACAGGGCAGCAGCCCCAGCATTTT. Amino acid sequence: CASSPTGQQPQHF.

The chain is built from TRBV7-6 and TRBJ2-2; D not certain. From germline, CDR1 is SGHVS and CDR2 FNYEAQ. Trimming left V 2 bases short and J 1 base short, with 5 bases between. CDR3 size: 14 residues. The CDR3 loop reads CASSLRRNTGELFF. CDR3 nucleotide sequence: TGTGCCAGCAGCTTAAGGCGGAACACCGGGGAGCTGTTTTTT.

CDR3: CSVGTSGSSYNEQFF. The CDR3 DNA reads as TGCAGCGTTGGGACTAGCGGGAGCTCCTACAATGAGCAGTTCTTC. The chain is built from TRBV29-1 and TRBJ2-1, with 13 bases matching TRBD2. Per germline, CDR1 SQVTM and CDR2 ANQGSEA. V lost 4 bases, J lost 0 bases, and 0 bases stayed unmatched. CDR3 length: 15 amino acids.